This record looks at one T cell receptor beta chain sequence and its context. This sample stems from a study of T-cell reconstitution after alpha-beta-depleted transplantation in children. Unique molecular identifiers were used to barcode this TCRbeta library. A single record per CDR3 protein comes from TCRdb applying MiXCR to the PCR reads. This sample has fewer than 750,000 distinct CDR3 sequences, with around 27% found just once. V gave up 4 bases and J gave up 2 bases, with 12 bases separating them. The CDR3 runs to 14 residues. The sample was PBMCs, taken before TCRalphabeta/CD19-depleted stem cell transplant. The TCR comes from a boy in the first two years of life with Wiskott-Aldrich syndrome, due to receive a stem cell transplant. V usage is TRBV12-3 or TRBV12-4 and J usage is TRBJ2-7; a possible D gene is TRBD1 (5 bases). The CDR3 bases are TGTGCCAGCAGTTCAGGGTTTCGCCCCTACGAGCAGTACTTC. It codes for CASSSGFRPYEQYF.